These 6 T cell receptor beta chains came from one sample sequenced in a study of Ad26.COV2.S vaccination and SARS-CoV-2 variants. Data came from immunoSEQ multiplex PCR; TCRdb stores just in-frame clones and leaves some out. The profile covers 430,000 or so clones, with around 90% appearing a single time and 12% taken by the ten largest. Treatment given: around 19 received Ad26.COV2.S at low or high dose, single or two shots; several received placebo; per-sample allocation not given. Collection of the samples took place on day 63 after the first injection of vaccine or placebo. Sequences were derived from peripheral blood, sampled in a trial of Ad26.COV2.S vaccine versus placebo. Receptors originate from a person between 18 and 65 years old who received the Ad26.COV2.S COVID-19 vaccine or a placebo.

The chain uses TRBV27 and TRBJ1-2; D may be TRBD1 (5 bases). V was trimmed by 3 bases and J by 3 bases, leaving 11 bases between them. This CDR3 is 14 amino acids long. The V gene's germline CDR1 is MNHEY and CDR2 SMNVEV (reference sequence). This CDR3 reads CASSFSGDDYGYTF. CDR3 nucleotides: TGTGCCAGCAGTTTTTCGGGGGATGACTATGGCTACACCTTC.

The genes are TRBV18 and TRBJ2-5, with D possibly being TRBD2 (6 bases). The CDR3 extends over 13 amino acids. Trimming cost V 0 bases and J 5 bases, with 7 bases left between them. Germline-derived CDR1 and CDR2 are KGHSH and LQKENI. The CDR3 DNA is TGTGCCAGCTCACCACCGACTAGGGAGACCCAGTACTTC. Translated, it gives CASSPPTRETQYF.

Of note for this clone: Sequence at one end of the junction differs from germline and may be a read error. This rearrangement joins TRBV7-7 to TRBJ1-2; 11 positions agree with TRBD1. In germline, CDR1 is SSHAT, CDR2 FNYEAQ (reference sequence). The CDR3 spans 12 residues. The CDR3 reads CASRTGGLGYTF. The DNA for the CDR3 is TGTGCTAGCAGGACAGGGGGCCTTGGCTACACCTTC.

This rearrangement joins TRBV10-3 to TRBJ2-7; D is ambiguous. The V end lost 0 bases, the J end lost 0 bases, and 9 bases lay between the germline ends. CDR3 length: 15 amino acids. The germline V gene has CDR1 ENHRY and CDR2 SYGVKD. Here the CDR3 reads CAISESSGPSYEQYF. For the CDR3, the DNA is TGTGCCATCAGTGAGTCTTCAGGACCCTCCTACGAGCAGTACTTC.

The rearrangement links TRBV6-5 to TRBJ2-7; 8 nucleotides line up with TRBD2. The CDR3 runs 14 residues. With 7 bases clipped from V and 2 bases from J, the junction kept 7 bases outside the gene matches. CDR1 and CDR2 (germline): MNHEY, SVGAGI. As DNA, the CDR3 is TGTGCCAGCACGACGGGAGGGAACCCCTACGAGCAGTACTTC. Translation: CASTTGGNPYEQYF.

This sequence joins TRBV3-1 (or the pseudogene TRBV3-2) and TRBJ2-3; D perhaps matches TRBD2 (6 bases). The CDR3 loop spans 15 amino acids. Germline V gives CDR1 LGHDT, CDR2 YNNKEL (reference sequence). Trimming cost V 1 base and J 0 bases, with 8 bases left between them. The CDR3 DNA is TGTGCCAGCAGCCAAGTTGCGGGGAGCACAGATACGCAGTATTTT. Encoded protein: CASSQVAGSTDTQYF.